This T cell receptor beta chain came from a study of blood T cell repertoires in COVID-19. CDR3 length: 14 amino acids. Trimming pared 1 base from V and 4 bases from J, leaving 10 bases between. The germline V gene encodes CDR1 LGHDT and CDR2 YNNKEL (reference sequence). TCRdb's copy holds only in-frame clones and misses some; the assay was immunoSEQ multiplex PCR. This repertoire shows about 430,000 clones, more than 80% found once; its top ten account for 0.9% to 1.2%. The gene calls are TRBV3-1 (or the pseudogene TRBV3-2) and TRBJ1-1, with D possibly TRBD1 on 5 matching bases. The TCR was taken from a young man who had recovered from COVID-19. Material for sequencing was PBMCs or T cells enriched from blood (not recorded which). The CDR3 spells CASSQVVGVTEAFF. The DNA for the CDR3 is TGTGCCAGCAGCCAAGTGGTAGGGGTCACTGAAGCTTTCTTT.